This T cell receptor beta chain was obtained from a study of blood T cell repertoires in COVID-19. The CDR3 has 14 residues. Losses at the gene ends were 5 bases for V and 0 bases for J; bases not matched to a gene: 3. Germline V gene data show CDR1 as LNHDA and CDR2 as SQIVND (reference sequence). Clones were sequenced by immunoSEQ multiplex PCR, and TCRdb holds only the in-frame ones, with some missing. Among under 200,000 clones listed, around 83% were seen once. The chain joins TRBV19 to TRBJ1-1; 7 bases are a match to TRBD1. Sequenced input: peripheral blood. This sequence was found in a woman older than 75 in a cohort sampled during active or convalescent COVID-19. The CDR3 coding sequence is TGTGCCAGTAGTTTCGACAGGGTGAACACTGAAGCTTTCTTT. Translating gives CASSFDRVNTEAFF.